This T cell receptor beta chain stems from a study of early T cells in non-severe SARS-CoV-2 infection (TCRdb year 2021). Background for the entire study: Because TCR sequencing relied on bulk RNA taken from unsorted whole blood, pairing of alpha and beta chains was not possible. General conclusions and limits of the study: VDJdb matching was skewed toward anti-spike CD8 responses and likely underestimated virus-specific expansions, missing private and CD4 specificities.

The junction shows trimming of 5 bases on V and 0 bases on J, and the gene matches do not reach 4 bases of it. Per the germline V gene (reference sequence), MNHEY is the CDR1 and SMNVEV is the CDR2. From the cysteine through the phenylalanine, the CDR3 covers 14 amino acids. Of all the DNA, just the CDR3 is kept, 42 bases in frame from base 1. This clonotype turned up a few times. The clone's antigen remains unknown. No quality values exist for individual bases; no much larger clone is one base distant. Receptors were amplified or captured by 5' RACE. The sequencer listed for this sample is NextSeq 500. Unique molecular identifiers were attached to individual cDNA molecules in the TCR library protocol so that sequencing error and PCR bias could be corrected. Both TCR alpha and beta chains were sequenced, and tight co-correlation was observed between alpha and beta sequence abundances in each sample. The study's processing was this. Decombinator V4 was used to perform V gene, J gene and CDR3 annotation of TCR sequences. TCRs were defined as expanded if a significant change between any two time points was detected under a Poisson model with p below 0.0001. Abundances of TCRs were expressed as counts per million after normalisation to the total number of TCRs sequenced in each sample. MAIT TCRs were defined by TRAV1-2 paired with TRAJ12, TRAJ20 or TRAJ33, and iNKT TCRs by TRAV10 paired with TRAJ18. VDJdb, accessed 1 November 2021, was searched for CMV, EBV and SARS-CoV-2 annotated TCRs, excluding TCRs annotated for multiple antigens. TCRdb redid the processing of the public reads, applying fastp at Q25 and MiXCR, and retained in-frame beta chains. Identical CDR3 protein sequences are pooled into one entry, listed with their most common genes and DNA. TCRdb, rather than the study authors, made the V and J calls. The sample table contains more than 20,000 distinct CDR3 sequences; only one count was recorded for 4% to 4.5% of them. 3.5% to 5% of the sample goes to the ten largest clones.

The study was a case-control design nested within a healthcare worker cohort in London, UK, with weekly nasopharyngeal swab PCR tests and blood sampling. Healthcare workers were recruited between 23 and 31 March 2020, during the week of the UK lockdown, and were followed weekly for up to roughly 15 weeks. The chain is assembled from TRBV27 and TRBJ2-7, and TRBD1 matches 7 of the central bases. Sequencing was carried out using whole blood. The receptor comes from an adult who was a healthcare worker with PCR-confirmed SARS-CoV-2 infection or an uninfected control (not recorded which). The CDR3 here reads CASSRGTVSYEQYF. The bases read TGTGCCAGCAGTCGAGGGACAGTCTCCTACGAGCAGTACTTC.